The clone carrying this T cell receptor (beta chain) was seen ten or more times. Its antigen remains unknown. The sample belongs to a study of CD8 T cells in ankylosing spondylitis. Study-wide results and caveats: For ankylosing spondylitis blood, a TCR beta motif of eight or nine highly homologous variants appeared characteristic. Matched synovial fluid from ankylosing spondylitis patients was reported to be enriched for disease-linked clones.

Quantitative 5'-RACE with molecular barcodes was used to make the TCR beta libraries. TCRdb re-analysed the 5' RACE reads in MiXCR, keeping a single row per CDR3 protein. The sample has 200,000 or so distinct CDR3 sequences; approximately 13% are singletons. Germline trimming cut 0 bases from V and 4 bases from J; bases unmatched to any gene: 1. In germline, CDR1 is SGHRS, CDR2 YFSETQ. This CDR3 spans 14 amino acids. The sequence derives from a female donor with ankylosing spondylitis or in good health (not recorded which). The sequencing sample was made of blood, either unsorted or a sorted T cell fraction (not recorded which). The chain links TRBV5-1 to TRBJ2-3, with 8 bases matching TRBD2. The CDR3 nucleotides read TGCGCCAGCAGCTTGGGAGCGGGAGCAGATACGCAGTATTTT. Amino acids: CASSLGAGADTQYF.